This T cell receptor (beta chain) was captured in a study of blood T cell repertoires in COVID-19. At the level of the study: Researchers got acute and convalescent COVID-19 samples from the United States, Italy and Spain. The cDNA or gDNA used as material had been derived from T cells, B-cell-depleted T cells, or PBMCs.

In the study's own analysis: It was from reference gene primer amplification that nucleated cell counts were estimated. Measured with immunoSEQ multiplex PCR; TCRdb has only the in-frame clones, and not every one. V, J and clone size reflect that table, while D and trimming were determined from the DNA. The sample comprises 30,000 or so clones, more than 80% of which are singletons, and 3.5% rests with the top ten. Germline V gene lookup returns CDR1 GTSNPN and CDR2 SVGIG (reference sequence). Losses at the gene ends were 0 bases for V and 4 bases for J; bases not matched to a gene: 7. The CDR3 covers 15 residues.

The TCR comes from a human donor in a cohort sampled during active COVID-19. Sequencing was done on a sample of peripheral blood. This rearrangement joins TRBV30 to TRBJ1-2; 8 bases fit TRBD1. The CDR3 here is CAWSVQAGGPYGYTF. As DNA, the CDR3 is TGTGCCTGGAGTGTACAAGCAGGGGGCCCCTATGGCTACACCTTC.